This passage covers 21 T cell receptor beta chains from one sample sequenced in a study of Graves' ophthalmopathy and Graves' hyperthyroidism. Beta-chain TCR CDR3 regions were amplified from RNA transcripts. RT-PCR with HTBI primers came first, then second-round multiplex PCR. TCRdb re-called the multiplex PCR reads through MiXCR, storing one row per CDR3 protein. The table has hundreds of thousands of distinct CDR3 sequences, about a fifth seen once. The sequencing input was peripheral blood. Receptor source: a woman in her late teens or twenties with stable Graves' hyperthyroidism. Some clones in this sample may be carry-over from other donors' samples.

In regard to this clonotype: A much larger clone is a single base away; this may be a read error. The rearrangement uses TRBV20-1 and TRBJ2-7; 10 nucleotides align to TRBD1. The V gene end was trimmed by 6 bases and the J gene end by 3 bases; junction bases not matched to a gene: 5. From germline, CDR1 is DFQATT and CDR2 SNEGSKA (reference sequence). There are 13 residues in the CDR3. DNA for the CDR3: TGCAGTGCCTCCGGGACAGGGGTCTACGAGCAGTACTTC. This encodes CSASGTGVYEQYF.

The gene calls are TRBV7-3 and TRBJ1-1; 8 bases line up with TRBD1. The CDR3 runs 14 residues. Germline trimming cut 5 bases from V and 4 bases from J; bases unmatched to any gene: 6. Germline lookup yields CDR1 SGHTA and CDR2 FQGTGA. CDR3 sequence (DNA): TGTGCCAGCAGCCCCACAGGGGGTAGCACTGAAGCTTTCTTT. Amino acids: CASSPTGGSTEAFF.

CDR3 coding DNA: TGTGCCAGCAGTTGGGGTCCAAGAGAAGCTTTCTTT. Translation gives CASSWGPREAFF. V usage is TRBV12-3 or TRBV12-4 and J usage is TRBJ1-1; D is undetermined. The CDR3 loop spans 12 amino acids. V was shortened by 4 bases and J by 8 bases, with 11 bases between the two germline ends.

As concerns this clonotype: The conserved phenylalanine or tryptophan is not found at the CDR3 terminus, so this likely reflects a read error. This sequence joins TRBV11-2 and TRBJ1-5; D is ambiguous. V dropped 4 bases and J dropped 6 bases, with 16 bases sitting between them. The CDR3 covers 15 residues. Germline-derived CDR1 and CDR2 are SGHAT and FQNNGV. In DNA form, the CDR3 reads TGTGCCAGCAGCTCCTCTCCAAGGGCAGGTCAGCCCCAGCATTAT. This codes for CASSSSPRAGQPQHY.

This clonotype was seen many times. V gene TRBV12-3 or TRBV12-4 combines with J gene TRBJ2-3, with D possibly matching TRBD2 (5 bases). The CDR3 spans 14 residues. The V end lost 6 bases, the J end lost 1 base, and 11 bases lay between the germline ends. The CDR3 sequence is CASRVDSGTDTQYF. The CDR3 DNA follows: TGTGCCAGCAGGGTCGATAGCGGCACAGATACGCAGTATTTT.

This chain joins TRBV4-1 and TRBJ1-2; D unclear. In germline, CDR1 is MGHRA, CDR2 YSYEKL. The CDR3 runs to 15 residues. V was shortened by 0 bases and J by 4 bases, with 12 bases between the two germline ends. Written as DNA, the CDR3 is TGCGCCAGCAGCCAAGAAGCGGCAGGCGTCTATGGCTACACCTTC. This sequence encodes CASSQEAAGVYGYTF.

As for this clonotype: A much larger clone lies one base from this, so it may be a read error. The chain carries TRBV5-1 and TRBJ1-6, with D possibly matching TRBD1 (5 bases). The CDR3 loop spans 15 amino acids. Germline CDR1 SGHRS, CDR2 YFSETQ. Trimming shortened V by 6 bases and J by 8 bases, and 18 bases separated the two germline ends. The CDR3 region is CASNSNGGVDSPLHF. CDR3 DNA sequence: TGCGCCAGCAACTCCAACGGGGGGGTCGATTCACCCCTCCACTTT.

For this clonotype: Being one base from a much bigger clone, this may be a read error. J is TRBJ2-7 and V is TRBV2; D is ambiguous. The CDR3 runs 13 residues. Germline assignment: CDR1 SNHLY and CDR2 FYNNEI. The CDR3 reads CASSVSPSYEPYF. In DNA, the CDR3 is TGTGCCAGCAGTGTTAGCCCTTCCTACGAGCCGTACTTC.

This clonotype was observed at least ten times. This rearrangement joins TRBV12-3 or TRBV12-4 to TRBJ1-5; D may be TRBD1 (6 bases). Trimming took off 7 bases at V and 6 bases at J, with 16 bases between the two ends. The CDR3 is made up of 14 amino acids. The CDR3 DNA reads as TGTGCCAGCACTAGGGCCGGGACATCTCAGCCCCAGCATTTT. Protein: CASTRAGTSQPQHF.

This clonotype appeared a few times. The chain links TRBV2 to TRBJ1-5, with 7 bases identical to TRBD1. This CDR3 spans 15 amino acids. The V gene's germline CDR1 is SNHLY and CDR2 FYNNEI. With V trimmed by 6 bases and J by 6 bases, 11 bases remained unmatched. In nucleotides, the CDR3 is TGTGCCAGCAGCGGAGATCTACAGGGGCGTCAGCCCCAGCATTTT. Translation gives CASSGDLQGRQPQHF.

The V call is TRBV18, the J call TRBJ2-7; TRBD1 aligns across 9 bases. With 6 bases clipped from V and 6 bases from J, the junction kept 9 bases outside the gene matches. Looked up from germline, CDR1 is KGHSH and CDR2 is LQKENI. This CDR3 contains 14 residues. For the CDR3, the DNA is TGTGCCAGCTCTCCCGGGACAGGGTACCCCGAGCAGTACTTC. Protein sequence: CASSPGTGYPEQYF.

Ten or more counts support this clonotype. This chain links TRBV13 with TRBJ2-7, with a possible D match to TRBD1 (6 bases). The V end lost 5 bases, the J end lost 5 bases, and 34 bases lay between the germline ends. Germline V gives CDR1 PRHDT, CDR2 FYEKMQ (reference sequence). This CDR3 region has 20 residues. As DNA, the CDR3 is TGTGCCAGCAGCCATGAACCGGTTAACACTAGACAGGCCGGGGCCAACGAGCAGTACTTC. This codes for CASSHEPVNTRQAGANEQYF.

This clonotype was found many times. This CDR3 reads CASSGSLAGGYEQYF. CDR3 coding DNA: TGTGCCAGCAGTGGTAGCCTAGCGGGGGGTTACGAGCAGTACTTC. V gene TRBV12-3 or TRBV12-4 combines with J gene TRBJ2-7, with 11 bases identical to TRBD2. The length of the CDR3 is 15 residues. With 5 bases clipped from V and 4 bases from J, the junction kept 7 bases outside the gene matches.

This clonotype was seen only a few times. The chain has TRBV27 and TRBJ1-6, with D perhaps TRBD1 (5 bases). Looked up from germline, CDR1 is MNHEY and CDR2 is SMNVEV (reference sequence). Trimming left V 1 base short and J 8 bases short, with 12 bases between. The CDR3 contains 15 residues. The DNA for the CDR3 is TGTGCCAGCAGTTTATATGAGGGAGGGGATTCACCCCTCCACTTT. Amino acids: CASSLYEGGDSPLHF.

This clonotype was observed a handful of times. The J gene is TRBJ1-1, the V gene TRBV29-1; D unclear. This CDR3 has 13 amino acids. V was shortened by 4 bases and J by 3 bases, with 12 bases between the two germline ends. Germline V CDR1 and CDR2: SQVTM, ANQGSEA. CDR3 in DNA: TGCAGCGTTGGAGCGGCGCGGTACACTGAAGCTTTCTTT. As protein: CSVGAARYTEAFF.

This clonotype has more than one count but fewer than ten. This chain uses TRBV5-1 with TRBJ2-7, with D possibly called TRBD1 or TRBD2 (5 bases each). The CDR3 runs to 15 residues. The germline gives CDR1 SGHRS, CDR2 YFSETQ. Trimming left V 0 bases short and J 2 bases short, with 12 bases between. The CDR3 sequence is CASSLGGSLAYEQYF. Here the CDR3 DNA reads TGCGCCAGCAGCTTGGGGGGGAGTCTTGCCTACGAGCAGTACTTC.

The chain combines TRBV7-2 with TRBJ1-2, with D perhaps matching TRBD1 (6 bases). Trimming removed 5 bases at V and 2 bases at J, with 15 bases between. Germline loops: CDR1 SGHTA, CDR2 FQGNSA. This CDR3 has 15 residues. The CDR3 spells CASSPYRQANYGYTF. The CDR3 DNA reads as TGTGCCAGCAGCCCATATCGACAGGCGAACTATGGCTACACCTTC.

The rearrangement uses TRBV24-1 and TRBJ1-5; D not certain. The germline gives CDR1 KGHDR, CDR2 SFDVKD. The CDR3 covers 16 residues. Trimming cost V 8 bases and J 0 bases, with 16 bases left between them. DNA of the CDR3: TGTGCCACCATTGTTCCGGGCCTCTATAGCAATCAGCCCCAGCATTTT. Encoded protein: CATIVPGLYSNQPQHF.

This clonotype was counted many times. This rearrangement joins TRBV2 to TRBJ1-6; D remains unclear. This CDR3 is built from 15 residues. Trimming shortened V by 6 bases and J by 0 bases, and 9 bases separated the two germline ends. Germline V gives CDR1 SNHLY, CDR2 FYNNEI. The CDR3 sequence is CASRGGSSYNSPLHF. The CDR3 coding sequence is TGTGCCAGCAGAGGCGGAAGCTCCTATAATTCACCCCTCCACTTT.

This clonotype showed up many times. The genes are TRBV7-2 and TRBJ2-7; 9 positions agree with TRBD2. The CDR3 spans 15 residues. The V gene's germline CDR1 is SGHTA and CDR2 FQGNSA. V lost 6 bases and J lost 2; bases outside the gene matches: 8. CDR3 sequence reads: CASSLSGGSTYEQYF. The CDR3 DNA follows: TGTGCCAGCAGTTTAAGCGGGGGGTCAACCTACGAGCAGTACTTC.

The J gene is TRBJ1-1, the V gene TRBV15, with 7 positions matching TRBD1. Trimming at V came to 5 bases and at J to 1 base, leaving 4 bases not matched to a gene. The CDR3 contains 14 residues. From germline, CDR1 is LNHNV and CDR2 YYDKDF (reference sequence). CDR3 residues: CATSSRTGNTEAFF. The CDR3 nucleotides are TGTGCCACCAGCTCAAGGACAGGGAACACTGAAGCTTTCTTT.